This paragraph reports one T cell receptor (beta chain). Its antigen is as yet unknown. The record originates from a study of cytomegalovirus exposure and HLA in healthy donors. Study findings and constraints: When analyzed later, a missense DCLRE1C variant was found to be linked to TCR beta V- and J-gene trimming. In vitro checks showed that a few CMV-associated chains really do target CMV antigens.

Both 60 Vbeta primers and 13 Jbeta primers went into the PCR. Libraries were prepared by immunoSEQ multiplex PCR; TCRdb keeps only in-frame clonotypes and omits some of them. There are about 160,000 clones in the sample; approximately 79% occur only once, and about 4.5% lies in the top ten. The CDR3 has 13 residues. Looked up from germline, CDR1 is GTSNPN and CDR2 is SVGIG (reference sequence). V lost 1 base and J lost 6, with 9 bases in between. The V call is TRBV30, the J call TRBJ1-4; no firm D call. The receptor was isolated from a man aged 40-55 years in good health and CMV-seronegative. Material for sequencing was PBMCs. CDR3 in DNA: TGTGCCTGGAGTGCCCGGTTCTATGAAAAACTGTTTTTT. The encoded protein is CAWSARFYEKLFF.